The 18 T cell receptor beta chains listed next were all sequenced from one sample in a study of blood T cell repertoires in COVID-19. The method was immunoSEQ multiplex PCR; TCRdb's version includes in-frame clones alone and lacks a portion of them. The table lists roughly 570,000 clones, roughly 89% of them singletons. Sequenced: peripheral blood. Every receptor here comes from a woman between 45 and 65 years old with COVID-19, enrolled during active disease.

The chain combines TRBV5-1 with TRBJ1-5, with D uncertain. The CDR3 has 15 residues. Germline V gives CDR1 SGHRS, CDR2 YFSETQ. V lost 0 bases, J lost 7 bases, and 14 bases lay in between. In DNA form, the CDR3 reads TGCGCCAGCAGCTTGGGGTCCGGGGTTCAGCAGCCCCAGCATTTT. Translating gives CASSLGSGVQQPQHF.

CDR3 in amino acids: CASSQGQGAVEKLFF. In DNA, the CDR3 is TGCGCCAGCAGCCAGGGACAGGGGGCGGTTGAAAAACTGTTTTTT. The rearrangement joins TRBV4-1 to TRBJ1-4; 12 bases match TRBD1. The CDR3 spans 15 residues. Germline assignment: CDR1 MGHRA and CDR2 YSYEKL. V lost 3 bases, J lost 7 bases, and 3 bases stayed unmatched.

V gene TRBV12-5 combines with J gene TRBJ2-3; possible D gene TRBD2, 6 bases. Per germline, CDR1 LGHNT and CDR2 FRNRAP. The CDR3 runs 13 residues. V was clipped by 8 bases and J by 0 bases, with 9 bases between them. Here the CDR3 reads CASRGESTDTQYF. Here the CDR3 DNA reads TGTGCTAGTCGCGGGGAAAGCACAGATACGCAGTATTTT.

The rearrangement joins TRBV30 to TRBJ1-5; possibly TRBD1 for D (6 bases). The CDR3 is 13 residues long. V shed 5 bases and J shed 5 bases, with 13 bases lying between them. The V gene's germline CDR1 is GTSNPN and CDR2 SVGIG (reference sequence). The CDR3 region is CAWSRGEDQPQHF. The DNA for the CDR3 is TGTGCCTGGTCCAGGGGAGAGGATCAGCCCCAGCATTTT.

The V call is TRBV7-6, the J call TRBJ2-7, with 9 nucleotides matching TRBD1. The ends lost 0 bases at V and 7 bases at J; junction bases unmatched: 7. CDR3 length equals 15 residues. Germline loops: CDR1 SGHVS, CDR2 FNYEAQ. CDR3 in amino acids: CASSLAGTGFEEQYF. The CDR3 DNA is TGTGCCAGCAGCTTAGCCGGGACAGGGTTTGAGGAGCAGTACTTC.

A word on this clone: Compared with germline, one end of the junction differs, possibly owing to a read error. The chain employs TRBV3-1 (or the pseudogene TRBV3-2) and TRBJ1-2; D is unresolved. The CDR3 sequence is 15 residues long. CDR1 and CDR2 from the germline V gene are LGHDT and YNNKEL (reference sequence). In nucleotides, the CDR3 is TGTGCCAGCAGTCAAGACGCGGGTTCGGCTTATGGCTACACCTTC. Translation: CASSQDAGSAYGYTF.

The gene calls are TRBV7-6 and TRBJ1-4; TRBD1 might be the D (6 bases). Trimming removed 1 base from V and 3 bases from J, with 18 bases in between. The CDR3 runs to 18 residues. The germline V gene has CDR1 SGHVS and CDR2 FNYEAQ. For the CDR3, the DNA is TGTGCCAGCAGCTTAGGAACCCGCAGGGGCGGACCTAATGAAAAACTGTTTTTT. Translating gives CASSLGTRRGGPNEKLFF.

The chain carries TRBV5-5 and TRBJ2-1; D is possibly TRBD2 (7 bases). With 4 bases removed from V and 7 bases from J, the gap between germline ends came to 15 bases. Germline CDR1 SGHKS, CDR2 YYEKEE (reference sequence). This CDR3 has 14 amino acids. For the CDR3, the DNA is TGTGCCAGCAGCCGGGCGGGGGCGGTGAATGAGCAGTTCTTC. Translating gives CASSRAGAVNEQFF.

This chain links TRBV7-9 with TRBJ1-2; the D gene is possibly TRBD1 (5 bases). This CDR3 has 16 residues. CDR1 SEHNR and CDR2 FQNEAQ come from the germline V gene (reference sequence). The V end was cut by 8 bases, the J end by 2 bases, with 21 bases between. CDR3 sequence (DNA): TGTGCCAGCGGACCGGGGGTCAGGCGGGGGAACTATGGCTACACCTTC. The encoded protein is CASGPGVRRGNYGYTF.

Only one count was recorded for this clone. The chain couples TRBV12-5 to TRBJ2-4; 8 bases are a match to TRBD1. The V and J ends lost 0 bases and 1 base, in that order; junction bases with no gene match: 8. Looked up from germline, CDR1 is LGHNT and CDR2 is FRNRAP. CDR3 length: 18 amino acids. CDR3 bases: TGTGCTAGTGGTTTGGTTGTCTCCCGACAGGGGGCCAAAAACATTCAGTACTTC. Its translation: CASGLVVSRQGAKNIQYF.

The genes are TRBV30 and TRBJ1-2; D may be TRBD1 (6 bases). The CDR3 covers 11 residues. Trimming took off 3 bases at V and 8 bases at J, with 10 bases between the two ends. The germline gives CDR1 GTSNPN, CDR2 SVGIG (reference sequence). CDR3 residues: CAWRTGGGYTF. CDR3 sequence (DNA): TGTGCCTGGAGGACAGGAGGAGGCTACACCTTC.

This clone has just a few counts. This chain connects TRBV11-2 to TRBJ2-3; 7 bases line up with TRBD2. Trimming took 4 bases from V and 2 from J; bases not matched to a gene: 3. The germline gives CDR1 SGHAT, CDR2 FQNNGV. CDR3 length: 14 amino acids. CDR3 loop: CASSWRDYTDTQYF. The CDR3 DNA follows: TGTGCCAGCAGCTGGCGGGACTACACAGATACGCAGTATTTT.

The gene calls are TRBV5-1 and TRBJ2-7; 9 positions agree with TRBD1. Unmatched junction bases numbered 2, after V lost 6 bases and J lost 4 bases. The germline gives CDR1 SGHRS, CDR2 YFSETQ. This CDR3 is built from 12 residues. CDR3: CASKGQGYEQYF. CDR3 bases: TGCGCCAGCAAGGGACAGGGATACGAGCAGTACTTC.

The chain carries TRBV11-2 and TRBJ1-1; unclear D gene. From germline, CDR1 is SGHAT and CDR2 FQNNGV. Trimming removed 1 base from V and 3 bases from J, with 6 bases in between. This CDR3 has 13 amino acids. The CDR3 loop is CASSLATDTEAFF. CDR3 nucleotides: TGTGCCAGCAGCTTAGCCACAGACACTGAAGCTTTCTTT.

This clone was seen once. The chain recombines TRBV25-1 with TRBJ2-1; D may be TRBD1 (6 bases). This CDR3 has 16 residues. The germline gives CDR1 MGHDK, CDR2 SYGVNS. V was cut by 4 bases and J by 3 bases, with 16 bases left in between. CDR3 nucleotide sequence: TGTGCCAGCAGTGCAATACAGGGACCTTTCTACAATGAGCAGTTCTTC. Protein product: CASSAIQGPFYNEQFF.

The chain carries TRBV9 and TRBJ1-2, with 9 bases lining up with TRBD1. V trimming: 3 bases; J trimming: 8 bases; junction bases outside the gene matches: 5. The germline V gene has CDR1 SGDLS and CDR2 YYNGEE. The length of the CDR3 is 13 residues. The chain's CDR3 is CASSEGQGIGYTF. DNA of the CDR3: TGTGCCAGCAGCGAGGGACAGGGTATCGGCTACACCTTC.

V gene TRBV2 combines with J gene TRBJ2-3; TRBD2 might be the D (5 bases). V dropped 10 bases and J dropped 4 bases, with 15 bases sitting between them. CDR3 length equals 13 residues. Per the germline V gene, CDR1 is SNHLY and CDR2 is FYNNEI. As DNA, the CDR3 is TGTGCCATATGGGAGAGAAACTCAGATACGCAGTATTTT. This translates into CAIWERNSDTQYF.

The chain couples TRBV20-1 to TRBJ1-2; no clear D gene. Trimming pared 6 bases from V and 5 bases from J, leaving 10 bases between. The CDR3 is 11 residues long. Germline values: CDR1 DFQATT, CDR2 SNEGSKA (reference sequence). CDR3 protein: CSATEVYGYTF. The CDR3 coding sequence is TGCAGTGCCACGGAGGTATATGGCTACACCTTC.